One and the same sample provided the 13 T cell receptor beta chains below, sequenced in a study of T cell repertoires in cytomegalovirus infection. Via MiXCR, TCRdb re-called the reads, giving one row per CDR3 protein. The sample includes 650,000 to 900,000 distinct CDR3 sequences, over 25% of them seen just once. These TCRs' antigens remain unknown. The starting material was cultured CD8+ T cells from PBMCs, obtained from culture after CMV antigen stimulation. These receptors all stem from a human donor in good health (CMV status not recorded). Some clones in this sample may be carry-over from other donors' samples.

The chain employs TRBV5-4 and TRBJ2-1; possibly TRBD2 for D (6 bases). Germline V lookup: CDR1 SGHNT, CDR2 YYREEE (reference sequence). The CDR3 is 18 residues long. Trimming left V 3 bases short and J 0 bases short, with 19 bases between. The DNA for the CDR3 is TGTGCCAGCAGCTCCTCTGGACTGGGGAGGAGCTCCTACAATGAGCAGTTCTTC. Encoded protein: CASSSSGLGRSSYNEQFF.

This clonotype occurred a few times. The V call is TRBV19, the J call TRBJ1-5; the D gene is possibly TRBD1 (5 bases). V was pared by 1 base and J by 5 bases, with 9 bases between. Germline CDR1 is LNHDA and CDR2 is SQIVND (reference sequence). The CDR3 is made up of 14 amino acids. The CDR3 spells CASSIGPRDQPQHF. CDR3 bases: TGTGCCAGTAGTATAGGTCCCAGGGATCAGCCCCAGCATTTT. The full variable domain, rest sourced from reference TRBV19 and TRBJ1-5, is DGGITQSPKYLFRKEGQNVTLSCEQNLNHDAMYWYRQDPGQGLRLIYYSQIVNDFQKGDIAEGYSVSREKKESFPLTVTSAQKNPTAFYLCASSIGPRDQPQHFGDGTRLSIL.

The rearrangement links TRBV6-1 to TRBJ2-2; TRBD1 or TRBD2 may be the D gene (5 bases each). The CDR3 has 17 amino acids. Trimming pared 2 bases from V and 5 bases from J, leaving 18 bases between. Germline CDR1 and CDR2: MNHNS and SASEGT. This CDR3 reads CASSEFGREQGTGELFF. CDR3 nucleotide sequence: TGTGCCAGCAGTGAATTCGGCAGGGAGCAAGGAACCGGGGAGCTGTTTTTT.

The chain's CDR3 is CASSPRRDLSYNEQFF. CDR3 DNA sequence: TGTGCCAGCTCACCAAGGAGGGATTTATCCTACAATGAGCAGTTCTTC. The V call is TRBV18, the J call TRBJ2-1, with D tentatively TRBD2 (6 bases). Germline V gene sequence: CDR1 KGHSH, CDR2 LQKENI. Trimming left V 2 bases short and J 1 base short, with 12 bases between. This CDR3 is built from 16 residues.

The chain couples TRBV2 to TRBJ1-1, with a tentative D call TRBD1 (5 bases). Trimming removed 5 bases from V and 5 bases from J, with 21 bases in between. The CDR3 spans 16 residues. The germline CDR1 and CDR2 sequences are SNHLY and FYNNEI. CDR3 coding DNA: TGTGCCAGCAGTCGGACGGAGATAGGGGTGGGGACTGAAGCTTTCTTT. Its protein product is CASSRTEIGVGTEAFF.

This clonotype was found a few times. The chain employs TRBV6-5 and TRBJ1-4; the D is unclear. This CDR3 contains 15 residues. V lost 0 bases and J lost 7, with 12 bases in between. Germline V lookup: CDR1 MNHEY, CDR2 SVGAGI. This CDR3 is CASSYSTGVGEKLFF. In nucleotides, the CDR3 is TGTGCCAGCAGTTACTCGACGGGTGTCGGTGAAAAACTGTTTTTT.

This chain uses TRBV7-6 with TRBJ2-7, with D tentatively TRBD1 (5 bases). CDR1 is SGHVS and CDR2 is FNYEAQ in the germline V gene. CDR3 size: 14 residues. The V and J ends lost 3 bases and 5 bases respectively, with 14 bases between them. CDR3 DNA sequence: TGTGCCAGCAGCTTGGGTGCAGGGAACAACGAGCAGTACTTC. Translating gives CASSLGAGNNEQYF.

The CDR3 coding sequence is TGTGCCAGCCGAACACAGGGGGCGGGAACAGATACGCAGTATTTT. This sequence encodes CASRTQGAGTDTQYF. The genes are TRBV5-4 and TRBJ2-3; 9 bases line up with TRBD1. Germline V lookup: CDR1 SGHNT, CDR2 YYREEE (reference sequence). Unmatched junction bases numbered 9, after V lost 7 bases and J lost 3 bases. The CDR3 spans 15 residues.

This clonotype was counted between two and nine times. This chain uses TRBV27 with TRBJ2-1; D is unresolved. Germline V gene data show CDR1 as MNHEY and CDR2 as SMNVEV (reference sequence). V lost 7 bases and J lost 2, with 9 bases in between. This CDR3 has 13 residues. In DNA, the CDR3 is TGTGCCAGCAAGCTAGGCGCCTACAATGAGCAGTTCTTC. This encodes CASKLGAYNEQFF.

A few counts support this clonotype. The V gene is TRBV7-9, the J gene TRBJ2-3; D might be TRBD1 or TRBD2, each matching 6 bases. V shed 0 bases and J shed 2 bases, with 15 bases lying between them. Germline V gives CDR1 SEHNR, CDR2 FQNEAQ (reference sequence). The length of the CDR3 is 17 residues. CDR3 sequence (DNA): TGTGCCAGCAGCTTAGCCCGACGGGGGCTTCACACAGATACGCAGTATTTT. Its translation: CASSLARRGLHTDTQYF.

The chain couples TRBV3-1 to TRBJ2-7, with D possibly called TRBD1 or TRBD2 (5 bases each). CDR1 LGHDT and CDR2 YNNKEL come from the germline V gene (reference sequence). Trimming removed 4 bases at V and 4 bases at J, with 11 bases between. This CDR3 is 13 amino acids long. CDR3 protein: CASSLPEGYEQYF. The CDR3 bases are TGTGCCAGCAGCCTCCCCGAGGGGTACGAGCAGTACTTC.

This chain uses TRBV29-1 with TRBJ2-7, with 8 bases identical to TRBD1. V lost 4 bases, J lost 4 bases, and 9 bases stayed unmatched. Germline assignment: CDR1 SQVTM and CDR2 ANQGSEA. The length of the CDR3 is 14 residues. The CDR3 region is CSVVPTGGLYEQYF. CDR3 in DNA: TGCAGCGTTGTCCCAACAGGGGGTCTATACGAGCAGTACTTC.

The sample holds many counts of this clonotype. This chain joins TRBV7-2 and TRBJ1-2, with unresolved D. This CDR3 spans 14 amino acids. Germline CDR1 SGHTA, CDR2 FQGNSA. Trimming took 2 bases from V and 4 from J, leaving 11 bases between them. Here the CDR3 reads CASSLNLQSYGYTF. The CDR3 nucleotides are TGTGCCAGCAGCTTAAATCTGCAGAGCTATGGCTACACCTTC.